The 9 T cell receptor beta chains presented below share a single source sample, sequenced in a study of cytomegalovirus exposure and HLA in healthy donors. The PCR made use of 60 Vbeta and 13 Jbeta primers. Here immunoSEQ multiplex PCR was the method, and the copy in TCRdb shows in-frame clones only, minus some. Here the sample spans some 200,000 clones, 80% being singletons. Sequencing was done on a sample of PBMCs. The receptors stem from a boy younger than 18 in good health and CMV-seronegative.

V and J are TRBV4-2 and TRBJ1-3; no clear D. The CDR3 consists of 14 residues. The V gene's germline CDR1 is LGHNA and CDR2 YNFKEQ. With 1 base removed from V and 4 bases from J, the gap between germline ends came to 8 bases. The CDR3 nucleotides are TGTGCCAGCAGCCAAGGAGTCTCAGGAAACACCATATATTTT. Protein sequence: CASSQGVSGNTIYF.

The rearrangement uses TRBV5-4 and TRBJ1-1, with unresolved D. The CDR3 length is 13 residues. V lost 0 bases to trimming and J lost 11 bases, with 14 bases between them. Germline assignment: CDR1 SGHNT and CDR2 YYREEE (reference sequence). CDR3 loop: CASSLAGRFEAFF. The CDR3 coding sequence is TGTGCCAGCAGCTTGGCTGGTCGGTTTGAGGCTTTCTTT.

The chain couples TRBV12-5 to TRBJ2-7; D is ambiguous. The length of the CDR3 is 13 residues. Deletions cut 7 bases from V and 3 bases from J, with 13 bases between. CDR1 LGHNT and CDR2 FRNRAP come from the germline V gene. CDR3 region: CASALDSYYEQYF. CDR3 nucleotides: TGTGCTAGTGCTCTTGACTCCTACTACGAGCAGTACTTC.

The chain couples TRBV29-1 to TRBJ2-5; possible D gene TRBD2, 7 bases. CDR1 SQVTM and CDR2 ANQGSEA come from the germline V gene. V was trimmed by 4 bases and J by 4 bases, leaving 13 bases between them. CDR3 length: 13 amino acids. CDR3 in amino acids: CSVVIAGAETQYF. CDR3 in DNA: TGCAGCGTTGTTATTGCGGGGGCAGAGACCCAGTACTTC.

The chain carries TRBV6-5 and TRBJ2-1; 7 positions agree with TRBD1. Germline CDR1 and CDR2: MNHEY and SVGAGI. The CDR3 spans 15 residues. Losses at the gene ends were 6 bases for V and 5 bases for J; bases not matched to a gene: 10. The CDR3 sequence: CASRSLGTAHNEQFF. CDR3 nucleotide sequence: TGTGCCAGCAGATCCCTAGGGACAGCCCACAATGAGCAGTTCTTC.

This clone was seen more than once but under ten times. The chain's CDR3 is CASSPTLAGRDEQYF. CDR3 nucleotides: TGTGCCAGCAGTCCAACACTAGCGGGAAGGGACGAGCAGTACTTC. The chain combines TRBV6-5 with TRBJ2-7; 10 nucleotides agree with TRBD2. The J segment lost 5 bases and the V segment lost 5 bases, leaving 9 bases of the junction unmatched. The CDR3 is made up of 15 amino acids. Germline CDR1 reads MNHEY; CDR2 reads SVGAGI.

The chain couples TRBV7-8 to TRBJ1-5; the D gene is possibly TRBD1 (6 bases). Trimming stripped 5 bases from V and 5 bases from J, with 22 bases between. Germline V gene lookup returns CDR1 SGHVS and CDR2 FQNEAQ. The CDR3 consists of 17 residues. The CDR3 sequence: CASSLIFDWTDYQPQHF. Here the CDR3 DNA reads TGTGCCAGCAGCCTTATCTTTGATTGGACAGACTATCAGCCCCAGCATTTT.

This clone was seen more than once but under ten times. The gene calls are TRBV30 and TRBJ1-1, with TRBD1 identical over 9 bases. From germline, CDR1 is GTSNPN and CDR2 SVGIG (reference sequence). The CDR3 is 18 residues long. V shed 3 bases, J shed 0 bases, and the junction held 14 bases outside the gene matches. This chain's CDR3 is CAWSPNRGTGTMNTEAFF. DNA for the CDR3: TGTGCCTGGAGCCCGAATAGAGGGACAGGGACCATGAACACTGAAGCTTTCTTT.

The gene calls are TRBV11-2 and TRBJ2-7; possible D gene TRBD2, 6 bases. This CDR3 is built from 15 residues. CDR1 SGHAT and CDR2 FQNNGV come from the germline V gene. The V end was cut by 3 bases, the J end by 6 bases, with 18 bases between. The CDR3 sequence: CASSFTTSPLGEQYF. The CDR3 region has the DNA TGTGCCAGCAGCTTTACCACTAGCCCTCTCGGCGAGCAGTACTTC.